This entry features one T cell receptor beta chain sequence. What it recognizes is unknown. These data come from a study of T cell responses to AZD1222 COVID-19 vaccine. General study results and limits: The donors showed a predominance of white British ancestry and of females, with possible underestimation of clonal diversity. Regions left unmutated in variants are reportedly the target of nearly half of spike-specific TCRs. CD4 TCRs associated with vaccination spanned spike, dominating at 160-218 and 743-854.

Sequenced by immunoSEQ multiplex PCR; TCRdb stores in-frame clones only, minus some. This repertoire shows some 170,000 clones, 85% to 90% found once; its top ten account for more than 3.5%. This CDR3 contains 12 residues. Germline values: CDR1 WNHNN, CDR2 SYGVQD (reference sequence). V was clipped by 1 base and J by 6 bases, with 7 bases between them. This chain joins TRBV10-1 and TRBJ2-7; D is possibly TRBD1 or TRBD2 (5 bases each). The specimen comprised peripheral blood, sampled 28 days after the second dose of the MenACWY control vaccine. The sequence was collected from an adult who received the MenACWY meningococcal vaccine as a control. The CDR3 spells CASSEFGGEQYF. CDR3 DNA: TGCGCCAGCAGTGAGTTTGGGGGCGAGCAGTACTTC.